This entry lists 20 T cell receptor beta chains sequenced from one sample in a study of T cell responses to AZD1222 COVID-19 vaccine. The data were produced by immunoSEQ multiplex PCR, yet TCRdb's version contains in-frame clones alone and is incomplete. The repertoire holds around 130,000 clones, with 86% as singletons. This sample comprised peripheral blood, obtained on day 0 of AZD1222 vaccination. These receptors came from an adult in good health.

The rearrangement uses TRBV2 and TRBJ2-2; unclear D gene. The germline V gene has CDR1 SNHLY and CDR2 FYNNEI. The ends were cut back, 3 bases at V and 5 bases at J, with 7 bases in the middle. This CDR3 spans 13 amino acids. CDR3 sequence (DNA): TGTGCCAGCAGTGAGGAGATAACCGGGGAGCTGTTTTTT. This codes for CASSEEITGELFF.

The CDR3 spells CASSIQGAGRVTYEQYF. CDR3 nucleotides: TGTGCCAGTAGTATACAAGGTGCGGGCAGGGTGACCTACGAGCAGTACTTC. This chain joins TRBV19 and TRBJ2-7; the D gene could be TRBD1 or TRBD2 (5 bases each). CDR1 and CDR2 (germline): LNHDA, SQIVND (reference sequence). The CDR3 length is 17 residues. Trimming left V 2 bases short and J 2 bases short, with 19 bases between.

This chain joins TRBV24-1 and TRBJ1-2; 8 bases fit TRBD1. The germline CDR1 and CDR2 sequences are KGHDR and SFDVKD. This CDR3 is built from 13 residues. V dropped 3 bases and J dropped 7; count of bases not matched to a gene: 3. The DNA of the CDR3 is TGTGCCACCAGTGATAGGACAGGGCTTGGCTACACCTTC. This codes for CATSDRTGLGYTF.

The chain recombines TRBV4-1 with TRBJ2-7, with D possibly being TRBD2 (7 bases). This CDR3 has 18 residues. V shed 1 base and J shed 2 bases, with 21 bases lying between them. Germline CDR1 reads MGHRA; CDR2 reads YSYEKL. CDR3 bases: TGCGCCAGCAGCCAAGTCTATTTGGGCGGGGGCCCTCCCTACGAGCAGTACTTC. Its protein product is CASSQVYLGGGPPYEQYF.

CDR3 sequence reads: CASSQGIGGEQYF. The CDR3 nucleotides are TGTGCCAGCAGCCAAGGTATCGGTGGCGAGCAGTACTTC. The chain links TRBV3-1 (or the pseudogene TRBV3-2) to TRBJ2-7; no reliable D call. The germline V gene encodes CDR1 LGHDT and CDR2 YNNKEL (reference sequence). The V end was cut by 1 base, the J end by 6 bases, with 10 bases between. The CDR3 is made up of 13 amino acids.

The V gene is TRBV14, the J gene TRBJ1-1; 8 nucleotides agree with TRBD1. The CDR3 has 13 residues. V lost 1 base to trimming and J lost 11 bases; unmatched junction nucleotides: 6. Germline V CDR1 and CDR2: SGHDN, FVKESK. CDR3 residues: CASSQARTGLAFF. CDR3 bases: TGTGCCAGCAGCCAAGCAAGGACAGGGTTGGCTTTCTTT.

The rearrangement uses TRBV3-1 (or the pseudogene TRBV3-2) and TRBJ2-1; perhaps TRBD2 as D (6 bases). The V end lost 4 bases, the J end lost 7 bases, and 17 bases lay between the germline ends. Germline V gene sequence: CDR1 LGHDT, CDR2 YNNKEL (reference sequence). The CDR3 consists of 15 residues. The CDR3 sequence is CASSRRSGGSNEQFF. The DNA of the CDR3 is TGTGCCAGCAGCCGGCGATCCGGGGGTAGTAATGAGCAGTTCTTC.

The chain has TRBV18 and TRBJ2-7; TRBD2 agrees at 7 bases. The CDR3 is 14 amino acids. After removal of 4 bases from V and 2 bases from J, the junction contained 5 bases not matched to a gene. Per the germline V gene, CDR1 is KGHSH and CDR2 is LQKENI. The CDR3 DNA reads TGTGCCAGCTCACAAAGTCGGGGGGCCTACGAGCAGTACTTC. It is translated as CASSQSRGAYEQYF.

The rearrangement links TRBV4-2 to TRBJ2-7; 7 bases map to TRBD2. V trimming: 0 bases; J trimming: 1 base; junction bases outside the gene matches: 6. Germline CDR1 LGHNA, CDR2 YNFKEQ. The CDR3 has 16 residues. As DNA, the CDR3 is TGTGCCAGCAGCCAAGAGACGGGGGGTGGGTCCTACGAGCAGTACTTC. Its translation is CASSQETGGGSYEQYF.

The rearrangement joins TRBV5-4 to TRBJ2-3; D ambiguous. The CDR3 spans 14 residues. Germline CDR1 reads SGHNT; CDR2 reads YYREEE (reference sequence). V was clipped by 6 bases and J by 1 base, with 12 bases between them. The CDR3 sequence: CASTDSKGTDTQYF. Written as DNA, the CDR3 is TGTGCCAGCACCGATTCTAAAGGCACAGATACGCAGTATTTT.

V is TRBV18 and J is TRBJ1-1; 8 bases align to TRBD1. Germline lookup yields CDR1 KGHSH and CDR2 LQKENI. The CDR3 length is 14 residues. J was trimmed by 1 base and V by 6 bases; bases with no gene match: 4. The CDR3, as DNA: TGTGCCAGCTCCCGGGGGACAGGGAACACTGAAGCTTTCTTT. This codes for CASSRGTGNTEAFF.

This chain connects TRBV6-5 to TRBJ1-1; D remains ambiguous. The germline V gene encodes CDR1 MNHEY and CDR2 SVGAGI. Trimming left V 6 bases short and J 2 bases short, with 10 bases between. The CDR3 runs 13 residues. The CDR3 coding sequence is TGTGCCAGCAGACGCGGGAGTAACACTGAAGCTTTCTTT. Amino acid sequence: CASRRGSNTEAFF.

This clone was counted only a few times. This chain joins TRBV27 and TRBJ2-7; TRBD2 agrees at 15 bases. V gave up 0 bases and J gave up 0 bases; unmatched junction bases: 6. This CDR3 comprises 19 residues. Germline CDR1 is MNHEY and CDR2 is SMNVEV (reference sequence). The CDR3: CASSLSGLAGGLVSYEQYF. The DNA for the CDR3 is TGTGCCAGCAGTTTATCCGGACTAGCGGGAGGGCTAGTCTCCTACGAGCAGTACTTC.

This sequence joins TRBV5-1 and TRBJ1-1; D perhaps matches TRBD1 (5 bases). Germline V gene sequence: CDR1 SGHRS, CDR2 YFSETQ. The CDR3 is 15 residues long. Deletions cut 2 bases from V and 3 bases from J, with 14 bases between. The CDR3 coding sequence is TGCGCCAGCAGCTTATTGGGGCGGCTGGACACTGAAGCTTTCTTT. This sequence encodes CASSLLGRLDTEAFF.

The rearrangement links TRBV27 to TRBJ2-5; 13 bases are shared with TRBD2. The CDR3 is 18 amino acids. J was trimmed by 9 bases and V by 7 bases; bases with no gene match: 20. CDR1 MNHEY and CDR2 SMNVEV come from the germline V gene (reference sequence). The CDR3 DNA follows: TGTGCCAGCACCGGACTAGCGGGAGAGGGGCCTCCAAGATCGGCCCAGTACTTC. It codes for CASTGLAGEGPPRSAQYF.

V gene TRBV15 combines with J gene TRBJ1-5, with D unresolved. There are 13 residues in the CDR3. V was shortened by 3 bases and J by 6 bases, with 9 bases between the two germline ends. CDR1 LNHNV and CDR2 YYDKDF come from the germline V gene (reference sequence). The CDR3 DNA is TGTGCCACCAGCAGCCGATCTGGTCAGCCCCAGCATTTT. Translated, it gives CATSSRSGQPQHF.

This chain connects TRBV5-1 to TRBJ2-5; 10 bases align to TRBD2. The CDR3 consists of 14 residues. Looked up from germline, CDR1 is SGHRS and CDR2 is YFSETQ. With 4 bases clipped from V and 5 bases from J, the junction kept 5 bases outside the gene matches. The CDR3 bases are TGCGCCAGCAGCCTAGCGGGAGCAGGGGAGACCCAGTACTTC. Translated, it gives CASSLAGAGETQYF.

The chain joins TRBV19 to TRBJ1-1; no clear D. Germline CDR1 is LNHDA and CDR2 is SQIVND (reference sequence). This CDR3 has 14 residues. V lost 10 bases and J lost 1, with 16 bases in between. The CDR3 spells CATATRVPNTEAFF. CDR3 in DNA: TGTGCCACCGCGACCCGCGTCCCGAACACTGAAGCTTTCTTT.

The chain recombines TRBV30 with TRBJ2-1, with D possibly being TRBD2 (5 bases). The CDR3 is 13 amino acids. From germline, CDR1 is GTSNPN and CDR2 SVGIG (reference sequence). V gave up 2 bases and J gave up 4 bases, with 9 bases separating them. CDR3 loop: CAWSLGEYNEQFF. The CDR3, as DNA: TGTGCCTGGAGTCTGGGAGAATACAATGAGCAGTTCTTC.

The rearrangement joins TRBV5-1 to TRBJ2-2; D gene unclear. Germline lookup yields CDR1 SGHRS and CDR2 YFSETQ. The CDR3 sequence is 13 residues long. Trimming pared 0 bases from V and 3 bases from J, leaving 3 bases between. The chain's CDR3 is CASSLDDTGELFF. CDR3 DNA sequence: TGCGCCAGCAGCTTGGACGACACCGGGGAGCTGTTTTTT.